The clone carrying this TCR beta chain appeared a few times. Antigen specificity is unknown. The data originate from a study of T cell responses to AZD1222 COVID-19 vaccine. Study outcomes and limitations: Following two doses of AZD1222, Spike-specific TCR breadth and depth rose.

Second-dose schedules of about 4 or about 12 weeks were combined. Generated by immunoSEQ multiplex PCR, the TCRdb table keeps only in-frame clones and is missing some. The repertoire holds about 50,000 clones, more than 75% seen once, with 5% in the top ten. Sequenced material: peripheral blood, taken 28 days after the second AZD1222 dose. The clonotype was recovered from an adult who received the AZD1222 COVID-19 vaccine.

The CDR3 DNA reads TGTGCCAGCAGGAGGGGGAGGGGGCTTTCCGGCAATCAGCCCCAGCATTTT. Protein: CASRRGRGLSGNQPQHF. The rearrangement joins TRBV2 to TRBJ1-5; TRBD1 matches at 7 bases. Germline CDR1 reads SNHLY; CDR2 reads FYNNEI. The V gene end was trimmed by 6 bases and the J gene end by 2 bases; junction bases not matched to a gene: 13. The CDR3 consists of 17 residues.